These T cell receptor beta chains were read from a single sample in a study of memory CD4+ T cells and cytomegalovirus serostatus. Using immunoSEQ multiplex PCR, the repertoire was profiled, and TCRdb retains in-frame clones only, with some absent. The table has about 57,000 clones, less than 80% seen once. The sample consisted of memory CD4+ T cells from blood. These receptors all stem from an adult in good health and CMV-seronegative. Both conserved end residues are part of each CDR3. A D gene is named only where the DNA matches it firmly. Size is omitted from some rows. Given values are once, few, many or a class for expanded clones.

D: .; V: TRBV11-3; J: TRBJ2-1; size: .; CDR3: CASSLTGDEQFF; DNA: TGTGCCAGCAGCCTGACAGGAGATGAGCAGTTCTTC
D: TRBD1; V: TRBV2; J: TRBJ2-7; size: .; CDR3: CASISLAGQGSYEQYF; DNA: TGTGCCAGCATTTCCCTTGCGGGACAGGGGTCCTACGAGCAGTACTTC
D: .; V: TRBV7-9; J: TRBJ1-1; size: .; CDR3: CASRAGMVNTEAFF; DNA: TGTGCCAGCAGGGCAGGGATGGTGAACACTGAAGCTTTCTTT
D: .; V: TRBV2; J: TRBJ2-5; size: .; CDR3: CASRRRERQTQYF; DNA: TGTGCCAGCAGGCGGCGGGAACGCCAGACCCAGTACTTC
D: .; V: TRBV28; J: TRBJ2-2; size: .; CDR3: CASSSRTEGGELFF; DNA: TGTGCCAGCAGTTCCCGGACCGAGGGCGGGGAGCTGTTTTTT
D: .; V: TRBV6-5; J: TRBJ1-1; size: .; CDR3: CASSYRTGGDGAFF; DNA: TGTGCCAGCAGTTACCGCACGGGCGGGGACGGAGCTTTCTTT
D: TRBD1; V: TRBV6-1; J: TRBJ1-1; size: .; CDR3: CASRVDRGGTEAFF; DNA: TGTGCCAGCAGGGTAGACAGGGGAGGCACTGAAGCTTTCTTT
D: .; V: TRBV2; J: TRBJ2-3; size: .; CDR3: CASRPQRVNSDTQYF; DNA: TGTGCCAGCCGGCCCCAGAGAGTGAACTCCGATACGCAGTATTTT
D: .; V: TRBV15; J: TRBJ1-5; size: .; CDR3: CATSREGGQPQHF; DNA: TGTGCCACCAGCAGAGAGGGTGGTCAGCCCCAGCATTTT
D: TRBD1; V: TRBV7-8; J: TRBJ1-1; size: .; CDR3: CASSLRDRGSNTEAFF; DNA: TGTGCCAGCAGCCTCCGGGACAGGGGTTCGAACACTGAAGCTTTCTTT
D: .; V: TRBV5-1; J: TRBJ2-5; size: .; CDR3: CTSSTGTNQETQYF; DNA: TGCACCAGCAGCACCGGGACAAACCAAGAGACCCAGTACTTC
D: .; V: TRBV29-1; J: TRBJ2-1; size: .; CDR3: CSSNGGGNDEQFF; DNA: TGCAGCTCTAATGGGGGCGGTAATGATGAGCAGTTCTTC
D: .; V: TRBV6-6; J: TRBJ2-7; size: .; CDR3: CASHGSGNEQYF; DNA: TGTGCCAGCCACGGGTCTGGGAACGAGCAGTACTTC
D: .; V: TRBV14; J: TRBJ2-5; size: .; CDR3: CASSPRADRETQYF; DNA: TGTGCCAGCAGCCCTCGTGCGGACAGAGAGACCCAGTACTTC
D: TRBD1; V: TRBV7-3; J: TRBJ2-6; size: .; CDR3: CASSPHGVQGGSGANVLTF; DNA: TGTGCCAGCAGCCCCCACGGAGTACAGGGGGGCTCTGGGGCCAACGTCCTGACTTTC
D: TRBD1; V: TRBV6-1; J: TRBJ2-5; size: .; CDR3: CASSERTGQFERRRETQYF; DNA: TGTGCCAGCAGTGAAAGGACGGGACAGTTTGAAAGGCGTCGGGAGACCCAGTACTTC
D: .; V: TRBV7-8; J: TRBJ2-1; size: once; CDR3: CASSFTGYNEQFF; DNA: TGTGCCAGCAGCTTTACAGGTTACAATGAGCAGTTCTTC
D: .; V: TRBV2; J: TRBJ2-3; size: .; CDR3: CASSDPGVGMTDTQYF; DNA: TGTGCCAGCAGTGACCCAGGGGTGGGAATGACAGATACGCAGTATTTT
D: TRBD1; V: TRBV7-6; J: TRBJ1-2; size: .; CDR3: CASSLGMDREGGYTF; DNA: TGTGCCAGCAGCTTGGGTATGGACAGGGAAGGCGGCTACACCTTC
D: .; V: TRBV5-1; J: TRBJ1-1; size: once; CDR3: CASSLTGNTEAFF; DNA: TGCGCCAGCAGCTTAACAGGGAATACTGAAGCTTTCTTT
D: .; V: TRBV27; J: TRBJ1-5; size: .; CDR3: CASSSRVRNQPQHF; DNA: TGTGCCAGCAGCTCCCGGGTACGGAATCAGCCCCAGCATTTT
D: TRBD1; V: TRBV5-6; J: TRBJ1-1; size: .; CDR3: CASSLGTGATNTEAFF; DNA: TGTGCCAGCAGCTTGGGGACAGGGGCTACGAACACTGAAGCTTTCTTT
D: TRBD2; V: TRBV5-6; J: TRBJ2-5; size: .; CDR3: CASSLAGLASGLWYF; DNA: TGTGCCAGCAGCTTGGCGGGACTAGCGTCGGGACTTTGGTACTTC
D: .; V: TRBV7-9; J: TRBJ1-3; size: once; CDR3: CASSLRSRAGDTIYF; DNA: TGTGCCAGCAGCTTAAGGAGCAGGGCCGGAGACACCATATATTTT
D: TRBD1; V: TRBV5-4; J: TRBJ1-2; size: .; CDR3: CASSLTGGLYYGYTF; DNA: TGTGCCAGCAGCTTGACAGGGGGCTTGTACTATGGCTACACCTTC
D: .; V: TRBV7-9; J: TRBJ1-1; size: once; CDR3: CASSLGAGASSEAFF; DNA: TGTGCCAGCAGCTTAGGGGCGGGGGCCTCTAGTGAAGCTTTCTTT
D: TRBD1; V: TRBV2; J: TRBJ1-6; size: .; CDR3: CASSEEQGDLSPLHF; DNA: TGTGCCAGCAGTGAAGAACAGGGGGATCTTTCACCCCTCCACTTT
D: TRBD2; V: TRBV19; J: TRBJ2-3; size: .; CDR3: CASSISQREWTDTQYF; DNA: TGTGCCAGTAGTATATCTCAGCGGGAGTGGACAGATACGCAGTATTTT
D: TRBD2; V: TRBV6-1; J: TRBJ2-1; size: .; CDR3: CASSEGPSWAGGPYEQFF; DNA: TGTGCCAGCAGTGAAGGACCTTCGTGGGCGGGAGGGCCATATGAGCAGTTCTTC
D: .; V: TRBV11-3; J: TRBJ2-7; size: .; CDR3: CASSSSGTYEQYF; DNA: TGTGCCAGCAGCTCGTCAGGGACCTACGAGCAGTACTTC
D: TRBD2; V: TRBV6-1; J: TRBJ2-1; size: .; CDR3: CASSDRLAVEQFF; DNA: TGTGCCAGCAGTGACCGACTAGCTGTTGAGCAGTTCTTC
D: .; V: TRBV19; J: TRBJ1-5; size: .; CDR3: CASSPRTTRQPQHF; DNA: TGTGCCAGTAGTCCCAGGACGACGAGACAGCCCCAGCATTTT
D: .; V: TRBV5-8; J: TRBJ2-2; size: .; CDR3: CASSLRVTGELFF; DNA: TGTGCCAGCAGCTTGAGAGTAACCGGGGAGCTGTTTTTT
D: .; V: TRBV5-6; J: TRBJ1-2; size: .; CDR3: CASSSTGVNFGYTF; DNA: TGTGCCAGCAGCTCAACGGGGGTTAACTTTGGCTACACCTTC
D: .; V: TRBV2; J: TRBJ1-2; size: .; CDR3: CASSEEGTVGGYTF; DNA: TGTGCCAGCAGTGAAGAAGGGACGGTCGGGGGCTACACCTTC
D: TRBD1; V: TRBV28; J: TRBJ1-1; size: .; CDR3: CASSPYRGNTEAFF; DNA: TGTGCCAGCAGCCCATACAGGGGTAACACTGAAGCTTTCTTT
D: TRBD1; V: TRBV20-1; J: TRBJ1-1; size: .; CDR3: CSAPRTGAFF; DNA: TGCAGTGCCCCGAGGACAGGAGCTTTCTTT
D: .; V: TRBV30; J: TRBJ1-1; size: few; CDR3: CAWSVQRAEAFF; DNA: TGTGCCTGGAGTGTACAACGGGCTGAAGCTTTCTTT
D: TRBD1; V: TRBV6-5; J: TRBJ1-1; size: .; CDR3: CASSYNRGTSEAFF; DNA: TGTGCCAGCAGTTATAACAGGGGCACGTCTGAAGCTTTCTTT
D: TRBD1; V: TRBV27; J: TRBJ1-2; size: .; CDR3: CASSTAGQANYGYTF; DNA: TGTGCCAGCAGTACCGCGGGACAGGCTAACTATGGCTACACCTTC
D: .; V: TRBV6-5; J: TRBJ1-1; size: .; CDR3: CASSYSLGATEAFF; DNA: TGTGCCAGCAGTTACTCGTTGGGGGCCACTGAAGCTTTCTTT
D: TRBD1; V: TRBV5-1; J: TRBJ2-3; size: .; CDR3: CASSLAGDSGVDTQYF; DNA: TGCGCCAGCAGCTTGGCCGGGGACAGTGGGGTAGATACGCAGTATTTT
D: .; V: TRBV9; J: TRBJ2-3; size: .; CDR3: CASSVDARGGPTDTQYF; DNA: TGTGCCAGCAGCGTTGACGCGCGCGGGGGCCCCACAGATACGCAGTATTTT
D: .; V: TRBV6-5; J: TRBJ2-3; size: .; CDR3: CASSRDLFRADTQYF; DNA: TGTGCCAGCAGTCGAGACCTCTTTAGAGCAGATACGCAGTATTTT
D: .; V: TRBV20-1; J: TRBJ2-5; size: .; CDR3: CSVERQGTQYF; DNA: TGCAGTGTAGAGCGGCAGGGGACCCAGTACTTC
D: .; V: TRBV6-5; J: TRBJ1-5; size: .; CDR3: CASSYSTETNQPQHF; DNA: TGTGCCAGCAGTTACTCGACAGAGACGAATCAGCCCCAGCATTTT
D: TRBD2; V: TRBV19; J: TRBJ2-1; size: .; CDR3: CASQKLAGFYNEQFF; DNA: TGTGCCAGCCAGAAACTAGCGGGATTCTACAATGAGCAGTTCTTC
D: TRBD2; V: TRBV14; J: TRBJ2-3; size: .; CDR3: CASSQTTGLAGGVTDTQYF; DNA: TGTGCCAGCAGCCAAACCACCGGACTAGCGGGGGGGGTCACAGATACGCAGTATTTT
D: .; V: TRBV5-5; J: TRBJ2-7; size: .; CDR3: CASSPDRAYEQYF; DNA: TGTGCCAGCAGCCCCGACAGAGCCTACGAGCAGTACTTC
D: .; V: TRBV5-1; J: TRBJ2-7; size: .; CDR3: CASSLAGTVPYEQYF; DNA: TGCGCCAGCAGCTTGGCAGGGACCGTTCCCTACGAGCAGTACTTC
D: .; V: TRBV18; J: TRBJ1-1; size: .; CDR3: CASSQDRRDTEAFF; DNA: TGTGCCAGCTCACAGGACAGACGGGACACTGAAGCTTTCTTT
D: .; V: TRBV10-3; J: TRBJ2-1; size: .; CDR3: CAISAEEYNEQFF; DNA: TGTGCCATCAGTGCTGAGGAATACAATGAGCAGTTCTTC
D: .; V: TRBV7-2; J: TRBJ1-5; size: .; CDR3: CASSKSPWAQPQHF; DNA: TGTGCCAGCAGCAAATCACCCTGGGCTCAGCCCCAGCATTTT